Listed here are 12 T cell receptor beta chains from one sample, sequenced in a study of cytomegalovirus exposure and HLA in healthy donors. Primers for the PCR totalled 60 Vbeta and 13 Jbeta. Some clones are missing from TCRdb's copy, which holds only in-frame ones; the method was immunoSEQ multiplex PCR. Of 170,000 or so clones in the sample, 84% were seen once. The sequencing sample was made of PBMCs. All receptors come from a girl aged 5 to 17 in good health and CMV-seropositive.

This clone was recorded once. The V and J genes are TRBV6-1 and TRBJ1-6; tentatively, D is TRBD1 (6 bases). CDR1 and CDR2 from the germline V gene are MNHNS and SASEGT. V lost 10 bases to trimming and J lost 4 bases, with 14 bases between them. CDR3 size: 14 residues. CDR3: CATDRTEYNSPLHF. The CDR3 DNA sequence: TGTGCCACCGACAGGACAGAATATAATTCACCCCTCCACTTT.

The chain has TRBV10-3 and TRBJ2-7; 7 bases are shared with TRBD2. V dropped 6 bases and J dropped 0; count of bases not matched to a gene: 11. Germline loops: CDR1 ENHRY, CDR2 SYGVKD. This CDR3 is 16 amino acids long. The CDR3 reads CAIRIGLGPSSYEQYF. DNA for the CDR3: TGTGCCATCAGAATCGGACTAGGCCCCAGCTCCTACGAGCAGTACTTC.

This chain links TRBV6-4 with TRBJ1-4; weak D call: TRBD1 (5 bases). V was clipped by 3 bases and J by 3 bases, with 5 bases between them. The germline V gene encodes CDR1 MRHNA and CDR2 SNTAGT. This CDR3 is built from 13 residues. The CDR3 sequence is CASSEGANEKLFF. The CDR3 DNA reads as TGTGCCAGCAGTGAAGGGGCTAATGAAAAACTGTTTTTT.

This clone is a singleton in its sample. This rearrangement joins TRBV14 to TRBJ2-2; 7 nucleotides line up with TRBD2. Germline CDR1 and CDR2: SGHDN and FVKESK. The ends lost 3 bases at V and 3 bases at J; junction bases unmatched: 7. The CDR3 spans 16 residues. For the CDR3, the DNA is TGTGCCAGCAGCCAGTTACGAGCGGGGTACACCGGGGAGCTGTTTTTT. Protein sequence: CASSQLRAGYTGELFF.

The sample holds a few counts of this clone. The chain combines TRBV5-1 with TRBJ2-7, with TRBD2 matching 13 bases. The CDR3 length is 17 residues. V trimming: 0 bases; J trimming: 6 bases; junction bases outside the gene matches: 9. CDR1 is SGHRS and CDR2 is YFSETQ in the germline V gene. The DNA of the CDR3 is TGCGCCAGCAGCTTGGGAACTAGCGGGGGGGTCGGTTCCGAGCAGTACTTC. This codes for CASSLGTSGGVGSEQYF.

To note about this clone: A read error may produce the germline difference seen at one junction end. The CDR3 DNA reads TGTGCTAGCAGCTTACACGGCGGGGGTAAAGAGACCCAGTACTTC. It encodes CASSLHGGGKETQYF. This chain joins TRBV7-7 and TRBJ2-5; 7 bases align to TRBD2. The CDR3 totals 15 residues. Germline assignment: CDR1 SSHAT and CDR2 FNYEAQ (reference sequence).

The V call is TRBV7-3, the J call TRBJ1-5, with TRBD1 identical over 7 bases. V trimming: 2 bases; J trimming: 2 bases; junction bases outside the gene matches: 0. From germline, CDR1 is SGHTA and CDR2 FQGTGA. CDR3 length: 14 residues. Here the CDR3 DNA reads TGTGCCAGCAGCTTACAGGGGGGCAATCAGCCCCAGCATTTT. Protein product: CASSLQGGNQPQHF.

The chain is built from TRBV19 and TRBJ1-5; unclear D gene. Per the germline V gene, CDR1 is LNHDA and CDR2 is SQIVND (reference sequence). V was clipped by 10 bases and J by 3 bases, with 10 bases between them. The CDR3 runs to 12 residues. The CDR3 DNA reads TGTGCCACCCGGACTGTCAATCAGCCCCAGCATTTT. This encodes CATRTVNQPQHF.

The chain combines TRBV27 with TRBJ1-5; D possibly corresponds to TRBD1 (6 bases). Germline assignment: CDR1 MNHEY and CDR2 SMNVEV (reference sequence). This CDR3 region has 12 residues. Trimming removed 4 bases from V and 9 bases from J, with 10 bases in between. Here the CDR3 reads CASSSPTGPQHF. The CDR3 DNA follows: TGTGCCAGCAGTTCACCGACAGGGCCCCAGCATTTT.

The chain has TRBV7-9 and TRBJ1-1; D call uncertain. CDR1 and CDR2 (germline): SEHNR, FQNEAQ (reference sequence). The germline V and J ends were trimmed by 5 bases and 9 bases, with 7 bases remaining between them. The CDR3 runs 10 residues. The CDR3 region has the DNA TGTGCCAGCAGCCGGTCTCAAGCTTTCTTT. Protein product: CASSRSQAFF.

The chain joins TRBV2 to TRBJ2-1; 8 bases align to TRBD2. This CDR3 contains 16 residues. The V segment lost 2 bases and the J segment 1 base; nucleotides outside the gene matches: 4. Germline CDR1 and CDR2: SNHLY and FYNNEI. CDR3 in amino acids: CASSERGGGSYNEQFF. CDR3 nucleotides: TGTGCCAGCAGTGAAAGGGGCGGGGGGTCCTACAATGAGCAGTTCTTC. The full variable domain, rest sourced from reference TRBV2 and TRBJ2-1, is EPEVTQTPSHQVTQMGQEVILRCVPISNHLYFYWYRQILGQKVEFLVSFYNNEISEKSEIFDDQFSVERPDGSNFTLKIRSTKLEDSAMYFCASSERGGGSYNEQFFGPGTRLTVL.

This clone came up once. The chain employs TRBV6-1 and TRBJ1-1; maybe TRBD1 (5 bases). In germline, CDR1 is MNHNS, CDR2 SASEGT. V was pared by 3 bases and J by 4 bases, with 9 bases between. The CDR3 covers 13 residues. This chain's CDR3 is CASSDGGGTEAFF. As DNA, the CDR3 is TGTGCCAGCAGTGACGGGGGGGGCACTGAAGCTTTCTTT.